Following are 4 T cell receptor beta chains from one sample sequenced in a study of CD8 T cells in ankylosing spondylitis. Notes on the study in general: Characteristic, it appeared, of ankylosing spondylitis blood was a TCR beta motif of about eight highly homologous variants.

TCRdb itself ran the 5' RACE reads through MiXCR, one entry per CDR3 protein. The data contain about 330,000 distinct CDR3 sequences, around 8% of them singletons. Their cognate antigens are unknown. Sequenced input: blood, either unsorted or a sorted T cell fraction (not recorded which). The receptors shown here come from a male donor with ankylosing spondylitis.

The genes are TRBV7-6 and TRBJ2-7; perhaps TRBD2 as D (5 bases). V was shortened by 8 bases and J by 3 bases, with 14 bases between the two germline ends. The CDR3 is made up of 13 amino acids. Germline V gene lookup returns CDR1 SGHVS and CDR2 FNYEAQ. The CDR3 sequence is CASGHLGSYEQYF. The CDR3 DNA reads TGTGCCAGCGGTCATCTTGGGAGCTACGAGCAGTACTTC. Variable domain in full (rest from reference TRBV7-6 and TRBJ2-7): GAGVSQSPRYKVTKRGQDVALRCDPISGHVSLYWYRQALGQGPEFLTYFNYEAQQDKSGLPNDRFSAERPEGSISTLTIQRTEQRDSAMYRCASGHLGSYEQYFGPGTRLTVT.

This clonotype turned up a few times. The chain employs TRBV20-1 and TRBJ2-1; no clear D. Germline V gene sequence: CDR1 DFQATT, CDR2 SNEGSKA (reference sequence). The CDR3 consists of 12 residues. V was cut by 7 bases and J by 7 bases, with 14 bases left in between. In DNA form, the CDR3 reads TGCAGTGTCGGTCGTGAAGCAAATGAGCAGTTCTTC. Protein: CSVGREANEQFF.

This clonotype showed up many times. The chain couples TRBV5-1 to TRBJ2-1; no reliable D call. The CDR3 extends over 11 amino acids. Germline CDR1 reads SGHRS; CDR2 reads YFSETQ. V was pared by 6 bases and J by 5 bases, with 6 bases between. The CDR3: CASKWDNEQFF. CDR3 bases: TGCGCCAGCAAATGGGACAATGAGCAGTTCTTC.

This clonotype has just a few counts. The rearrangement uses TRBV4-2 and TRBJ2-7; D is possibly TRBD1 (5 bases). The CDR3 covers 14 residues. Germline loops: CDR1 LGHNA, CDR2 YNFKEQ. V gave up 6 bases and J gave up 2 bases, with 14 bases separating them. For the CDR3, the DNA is TGTGCCAGCAGTAACTCCCTAGGGGCCTACGAGCAGTACTTC. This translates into CASSNSLGAYEQYF.